The present entry profiles one T cell receptor beta chain with its context. Its binding antigen is unknown. No per-base quality is available; no much larger clone lies one base away. The data were obtained in a study of cytomegalovirus exposure and HLA in healthy donors (dated by TCRdb to about 2017). Some background on the complete study: An earlier analysis of 587 of the donors reported under 300 Gb of sequence data and 90 million to 120 million unique TCR beta sequences obtained from roughly 180 million T cells. A later genetic analysis used genome-wide SNP genotypes for about 65% of the roughly 670 donors, treating that subset as a discovery cohort. In the later analysis, no new phenotypic data were used to find candidate immune exposures; instead, reliance was placed on TCR beta sequences and their occurrence across donors. The T cell repertoires of 666 subjects were profiled by immunosequencing and related to cytomegalovirus serostatus. Because of strong linkage in the cohort, four or five DR-DQ haplotypes were treated as single units for association and clustering. In addition to the first cohort of roughly 670 subjects, a separate validation cohort of approximately 110 different subjects was used. Of the roughly 400 genotyped donors, approximately 81% were placed in the genetic ancestry cluster associated with self-reported Caucasian donors. HLA typing covered class I and class II loci at four-digit resolution. To decide whether each TCR beta V gene segment behaved as functional or pseudogenic, an earlier analysis of some 570 of the donors relied on high-throughput TCR beta sequencing. On average, roughly 250,000 unique TCR beta nucleotide sequences were sequenced per donor among roughly 430 genotyped donors of the cohort, with 15% to 20% of those sequences being non-productive. An early release covering some 640 HLA-typed donors comprised 250 to 350 gigabases of sequencing data and tens of millions of unique TCR sequences. A later analysis re-analyzed previously published TCR beta repertoires from several hundred donors and added high-resolution HLA genotyping to study TCR occurrence patterns. Every discovery cohort repertoire had been produced on one sequencing platform. Donor age, sex, ethnicity and CMV serostatus were compiled alongside the repertoire data. The study combined high-throughput TCR immunosequencing, statistical association of individual TCRs with disease status, and machine learning to predict cytomegalovirus infection status. The aim of the study was to test whether cataloging public T cell receptors could identify signatures of past pathogen exposure. The number of donors typed differed by locus, with about 620-630 for A, B, C, DRB1 and DQB1, about 500 for DQA1, over 600 for DPA1, and roughly 450 for DPB1.

The cohort was made up of 500 to 850 healthy bone marrow donors. At the time of sampling, all cohort members were nominally healthy, though unrecorded immune exposures were likely present. The donor tested CMV seropositive, placing the donor among the roughly 300 seropositive members of the cohort. Each donor provided a peripheral blood sample, and peripheral blood mononuclear cells were used for TCR beta sequencing. The Qiagen DNeasy Blood Extraction Kit was used to extract genomic DNA from the blood cell samples. Receptors were amplified or captured by the immunoSEQ multiplex PCR assay. The multiplex PCR relied on a mix of 60 forward primers for TCR Vbeta segments and 13 reverse primers for TCR Jbeta segments. Amplification of the CDR3 region of rearranged TCR beta genes was performed with a multiplex PCR assay on genomic DNA. On the Illumina HiSeq System, the amplified TCR beta libraries were sequenced as 87-base-pair reads. Turning to the authors' computational methods: Across the roughly 600 repertoires, a later analysis counted 80 million or so unique TCR beta chains, 9.5 million to 12 million of which were shared by at least two donors. Raw reads were error-corrected and collapsed into unique sequences with a nearest-neighbor algorithm that merged closely related sequences to remove PCR and sequencing errors. V, D and J gene segments were assigned by aligning CDR3 sequences to IMGT reference sequences. For a sequence to be retained, a match of at least six nucleotides was required to both a V gene segment and a J gene segment. A rearrangement counted as productive if the CDR3 had no stop codons and remained in frame with V and J, and every other rearrangement counted as non-productive. CDR3 was defined by IMGT convention, running from the second conserved V-encoded cysteine to the conserved J-encoded phenylalanine. In an earlier analysis of around 570 of the donors, sequences lacking an unambiguous match to a single V gene segment were excluded. In an earlier analysis of some 590 of the donors, a V segment was called functional when productive rearrangements were above 56.7%, and segregating when the standard deviation between donors exceeded 5%. A statistical classification framework was built to diagnose cytomegalovirus status from the catalog of TCR beta chain sequences. A later analysis assigned V and J genes by comparing TCR nucleotide sequences with IMGT/GENE-DB human TR gene sequences. In a later analysis, CDR3 sequences and most-parsimonious VDJ recombination scenarios were assigned using the TCRdist pipeline. In a later analysis, every TCR beta chain was defined by the combination of its CDR3 amino acid sequence and its V-gene family, and reads without a unique V-gene family were dropped. As a way to deal with suspected cross-contamination and a sequencing artifact, a later analysis dropped 592 nucleotide sequences that were highly shared and had low generation probability. A later analysis calculated a clonal expansion index for each public chain from normalized within-repertoire ranks of inferred template counts. In a later analysis, generation probabilities were computed using a VDJ recombination model fitted to out-of-frame rearrangements, and the results were checked against IGoR. In a later analysis, hypergeometric tests were used to score TCR-TCR, TCR-HLA and TCR-CMV co-occurrence, with a repertoire-size bias correction applied to TCR pairs. In a later analysis, false discovery rates were estimated by permuting HLA or CMV assignments 20 times. A later analysis grouped co-occurring TCRs with DBSCAN, adding TCRdist sequence similarity when clustering within HLA-allele-positive subsets. Repertoires with fewer than 30,000 or more than 120,000 public chains were left out of co-occurrence clustering, as were four to six repertoires with anomalous nucleotide sharing. TCRdb took this table from immuneACCESS and kept in-frame rearrangements with V and J called. Such tables lack part of the clones; where checked against another copy, unresolved V genes explain under half of the gap, and the rest is unexplained. V and J calls and clone size are copied from that table; D and trimming were computed from the DNA. In this sample the table shows fewer than 250,000 clones, approximately 83% of which occur a single time. Approximately 10% of the sample lies in the top ten.

The full study reports these points: Because HLA typing was missing for some donors at each locus, association tests included only the typed subset. According to a later analysis, parvovirus B19, influenza, CMV and Epstein-Barr virus appeared linked to several top co-occurrence clusters. Linkage disequilibrium might explain the correlated functional status among segregating V segments, but an unknown experimental factor could not be excluded. The study gave a list of about 160 TCR beta chains associated with cytomegalovirus. Because counts were too low, roughly 17 rarely observed V segments, including chromosome 9 orphons, were left out of the earlier analysis of over 550 of the donors. In this cohort, only TCR beta chains were sequenced, and detectable features were limited by the absence of alpha or paired-chain data. In a later analysis, HLA-associated TCR beta chains were found to be more clonally expanded and to have lower generation probabilities than equally common non-associated chains. A further reported finding was that TCR beta sequences accurately predicted the HLA-A and HLA-B alleles for most subjects in the first cohort. In a later genetic analysis, a missense DCLRE1C variant was associated with V-gene and J-gene trimming of TCR beta chains, and the association was replicated in an independent cohort. Sequencing depth was assumed to be roughly uniform across donors in the presence/absence analyses, though that assumption may not hold. Strong co-occurrence of HLA alleles, especially DR and DQ, made assigning TCR associations to individual alleles difficult. In vitro tests confirmed that a few of the cytomegalovirus-associated TCR beta chains recognize cytomegalovirus antigens. In an earlier analysis of approximately 590 of the donors, most TCR beta V segments were observed in productive rearrangements about 87% or about 30% of the time, broadly matching IMGT annotations. A later genetic analysis reported fewer N-insertions in productive TCRs among donors in an Asian-associated ancestry cluster than the roughly 700-donor mean. In a later analysis, TCR association rates were found to vary across HLA loci, with the most associated TCRs seen for DRB1 alleles and the fewest for HLA-C alleles. The sequencing pipeline was judged likely to have produced a cluster of highly shared sequence variants as a technical artifact. According to a later analysis, most CMV-associated TCR beta chains appeared to be HLA-restricted, and the HLA associations seemed to be driven largely by CMV exposure. The classifier was reported to diagnose cytomegalovirus status with high specificity and sensitivity in both the original and validation cohorts. The authors suggested that the approach could potentially be generalized to other disease states and immunological phenotypes. Most TCR sequences were seen in very few donors, while some public TCRs were found in many individuals. The 87-base-pair reads could not distinguish some IMGT-functional V segments, including TRBV6-2 and TRBV6-3, so those segments were excluded. CMV serostatus was the only immune exposure information available for the cohort. At a false discovery rate of 0.05, a later analysis linked around 15,000 TCR beta sequences to specific HLA alleles.

V gives up 5 bases and J gives up 8 bases, and the segment between their germline ends measures 7 bases. CDR1 SGHAT and CDR2 FQNNGV are derived from the germline V gene. Counted from cysteine to phenylalanine, this CDR3 has 11 amino acids. Of the read, only the CDR3 DNA is kept; its 33 bases are in frame from base 1. This chain is built from TRBV11-2 and TRBJ2-1; there is no confident call for the D gene. This receptor was taken from a woman aged 45-65 years in good health and CMV-seropositive. Sequencing used PBMCs. Here is the DNA: TGTGCCAGCAGCCCATTCCATGAGCAGTTCTTC. Translated, this gives CASSPFHEQFF.